A single TCR beta chain is shown here with its context. This sample is drawn from a study of cytomegalovirus exposure and HLA in healthy donors. V was clipped by 6 bases and J by 4 bases; unmatched bases: 14. Germline assignment: CDR1 MNHEY and CDR2 SMNVEV (reference sequence). The CDR3 extends over 17 amino acids. TCRdb's copy holds only in-frame clones and misses some; the assay was immunoSEQ multiplex PCR. The data hold some 160,000 clones, with roughly 92% observed a single time. V and J are TRBV27 and TRBJ1-1, with TRBD1 matching 10 bases. The clonotype was recovered from a man aged 18 to 30 in good health and CMV-seronegative. Material for sequencing was PBMCs. The CDR3 is CASSPPWTGGGRTEAFF. The CDR3 DNA reads as TGTGCCAGCAGCCCCCCCTGGACAGGGGGGGGTCGCACTGAAGCTTTCTTT.